A selection of T cell receptor beta chains follows, all from one sample in a study of Graves' ophthalmopathy and Graves' hyperthyroidism. TCRdb fed the multiplex PCR reads into MiXCR, producing one record per CDR3 protein. The table has about 160,000 distinct CDR3 sequences, less than 45% seen once. Sequenced: peripheral blood. Source of these receptors: a woman aged 40 to 50 with Graves' ophthalmopathy. The CDR3 runs from the conserved cysteine through the conserved F or W. A D gene is named only where the DNA matches it firmly. Where a row states a size, it is once, few, many or the class of an expanded clone; other rows omit it.

18	TRBV18	once	TRBJ2-7	TRBD1	TGTGCCAGCTCACCAAGATTAAACCAGGGGGTTGGGTCCTACGAGCAGTACTTC	CASSPRLNQGVGSYEQYF
14	TRBV29-1	many	TRBJ2-7	TRBD2	TGCAGCGCTGAACGGGCGGGAGGGACCTACGAGCAGTACTTC	CSAERAGGTYEQYF
15	TRBV11-2	-	TRBJ2-7	TRBD2	TGTGCCAGCAGTTACCAAGCGGGGGTTACCTACGAGCAGTACTTC	CASSYQAGVTYEQYF
17	TRBV28	once	TRBJ1-6	-	TGTGCCAGCAGTTCGAGACGTAAGGGGACCTATAATTCACCCCTCCACTTT	CASSSRRKGTYNSPLHF
16	TRBV11-3	-	TRBJ2-5	-	TGTGCCAGCAGCTTAGATCCCATGACAGGCCAAGAGACCCAGTACTTC	CASSLDPMTGQETQYF
13	TRBV12-5	-	TRBJ1-1	-	TGTGCTAGTGGTTTGGGGAACGGCGCTGAAGCTTTCTTT	CASGLGNGAEAFF
16	TRBV29-1	many	TRBJ1-1	-	TGCAGCGTTGAAGAGCGGCAGGGAGAGTGGAACACTGAAGCTTTCTTT	CSVEERQGEWNTEAFF
14	TRBV2	few	TRBJ1-1	TRBD1	TGTGCCAGCAGGCTCGGGACAGGAAACACTGAAGCTTTCTTT	CASRLGTGNTEAFF
17	TRBV12-3/TRBV12-4	many	TRBJ1-5	-	TGTGCCAGCCCCCCCCCACGACGGGGTGCTAGCAATCAGCCCCAGCATTTT	CASPPPRRGASNQPQHF
13	TRBV6-5	-	TRBJ2-7	-	TGTGCCAGCAGTTACTCCTCTCGCTACGAGCAGTACTTC	CASSYSSRYEQYF
15	TRBV7-2	-	TRBJ1-2	TRBD1	TGCGCCAGCAGCTTCGAGACAGGGGTGGAAGATGGCTACACCTTC	CASSFETGVEDGYTF
16	TRBV20-1	once	TRBJ2-7	-	TGCAGTGCTAGAGTATTGTCAGGCAGTGAGATCCACGAGCAGTACTTC	CSARVLSGSEIHEQYF
14	TRBV28	many	TRBJ1-2	-	TGTGCCAGCAGACCCGCCGGGACGGACTATGGCTACACCTTC	CASRPAGTDYGYTF
14	TRBV11-3	many	TRBJ1-1	TRBD1	TGTGCCAGCACTCCCCGGACAGGGTATCCTGAAGCTTTCTTT	CASTPRTGYPEAFF
13	TRBV6-4	-	TRBJ2-3	-	TGTGCCAGCAGTGACGGGAGCACAGATACGCAGTATTTT	CASSDGSTDTQYF
13	TRBV19	many	TRBJ1-2	-	TGTGCCAGTAGCCTGACAAAGAACTATGGCTACACCTTC	CASSLTKNYGYTF
15	TRBV6-1	-	TRBJ1-6	-	TGTGCCAGCAGGGGTGAATGGATTGCTAATTCACCCCTCCACTTT	CASRGEWIANSPLHF
15	TRBV20-1	many	TRBJ1-5	-	TGCAGTGCTCCTCAAGGGCCACGAGACAGGCAGCCCCAGCATTTT	CSAPQGPRDRQPQHF
17	TRBV5-1	many	TRBJ2-6	-	TGCGCCAGCAGCCCATTCGACGGTAGCTCTGGGGCCAACGTCCTGACTTTC	CASSPFDGSSGANVLTF
12	TRBV11-2	-	TRBJ2-7	-	TGTGCCAGCAGCTCATTCTTGCTGGAGCAGTACTTC	CASSSFLLEQYF
14	TRBV5-6	many	TRBJ1-2	TRBD1	TGTGCCAGCAGCGACCGGGACAGAATCTATGGCTACACCTTC	CASSDRDRIYGYTF
19	TRBV13	many	TRBJ1-6	-	TGTGCCAGCAGCTTAGGGACTCAGGAAGTCCCTACACAAAATTCACCCCTCCACTTT	CASSLGTQEVPTQNSPLHF
15	TRBV14	-	TRBJ1-1	-	TGTGCCAGCTCTAATGGGGGTTATCCCAGGGCTGAAGCTTTCTTT	CASSNGGYPRAEAFF
14	TRBV2	-	TRBJ2-7	-	TGTGCCAGCAGTGGGACAGATACTTTTAGAGAGCAGTACTTC	CASSGTDTFREQYF
14	TRBV28	-	TRBJ1-1	-	TGTGCCAGCAGATCGATCCTTGGGAACACTGAAGCTTTCTTT	CASRSILGNTEAFF
16	TRBV12-3/TRBV12-4	many	TRBJ1-1	TRBD1	TGTGCCAGCAGACCAAGGGGGCCCCTCATGAACACTGAAGCTTTCTTT	CASRPRGPLMNTEAFF
14	TRBV28	-	TRBJ1-1	-	TGTGCCAGCAGTTTAGCGGGCCGAAGCACTGAAGCTTTCTTT	CASSLAGRSTEAFF